The 5 T cell receptor beta chains below come from one sample, sequenced in a study of CD8+ T cells in alopecia areata (dated by TCRdb to 2017 to 2018). Library creation used the immunoSEQ multiplex PCR assay. RNA was extracted from all samples and reverse transcribed into cDNA, which served as template for TCR sequencing. TCRdb took over this immuneACCESS table, retaining in-frame rearrangements with V and J assigned. Such tables are incomplete; in checked studies, under half of the missing clones stem from an unresolved V gene, and the remainder is unexplained. The sample table contains about 100,000 clones; only one count was recorded for over 80% of them. The ten largest make up over 20% of the sample. Read against the paper, the sample's time point label means: less than 25 weeks on oral tofacitinib. The treatment or condition label, as the study defines it: oral pan-JAK inhibitor, 5-10 mg twice daily.

The specimen comprised CD8+ T cells sorted from blood, sampled at week 24, from a patient treated with tofacitinib. The receptor source for this set is a human donor with alopecia areata.

J is TRBJ1-1 and V is TRBV5-1; the D is unclear. The CDR3 totals 14 residues. The germline V and J ends were trimmed by 4 bases and 0 bases, with 10 bases remaining between them. CDR1 and CDR2 (germline): SGHRS, YFSETQ. In DNA form, the CDR3 reads TGCGCCAGCAGCCCGGGCCCCTTGAACACTGAAGCTTTCTTT. Translation: CASSPGPLNTEAFF.

J is TRBJ2-7 and V is TRBV5-6; 7 nucleotides match TRBD1. Per the germline V gene, CDR1 is SGHDT and CDR2 is YYEEEE. The ends lost 0 bases at V and 4 bases at J; junction bases unmatched: 4. This CDR3 has 14 amino acids. DNA of the CDR3: TGTGCCAGCAGCTTGGGGGACAGTCATTACGAGCAGTACTTC. Encoded protein: CASSLGDSHYEQYF.

The rearrangement links TRBV13 to TRBJ2-7; tentative D call: TRBD1 (6 bases). With 5 bases removed from V and 1 base from J, the gap between germline ends came to 12 bases. Germline V CDR1 and CDR2: PRHDT, FYEKMQ (reference sequence). The CDR3 extends over 14 amino acids. The CDR3 here is CASSGGSQSYEQYF. The DNA of the CDR3 is TGTGCCAGCAGCGGGGGCAGCCAATCCTACGAGCAGTACTTC.

J is TRBJ2-5 and V is TRBV27, with 9 bases matching TRBD2. After removal of 2 bases from V and 5 bases from J, the junction contained 6 bases not matched to a gene. The CDR3 has 15 residues. Germline V gene lookup returns CDR1 MNHEY and CDR2 SMNVEV (reference sequence). This CDR3 reads CASSLAGGPAETQYF. For the CDR3, the DNA is TGTGCCAGCAGTTTAGCGGGGGGGCCGGCGGAGACCCAGTACTTC.

In this sample, this clone turned up a few times. The V and J genes are TRBV7-2 and TRBJ2-3; possibly TRBD1 for D (5 bases). CDR3 size: 13 residues. Deletions cut 5 bases from V and 3 bases from J, with 9 bases between. Germline-derived CDR1 and CDR2 are SGHTA and FQGNSA. The CDR3 spells CASSIPGTDTQYF. In nucleotides, the CDR3 is TGTGCCAGCAGCATCCCAGGGACAGATACGCAGTATTTT.